The 15 T cell receptor beta chains in this list originate from one sample, sequenced in a study of spatial heterogeneity in lung cancer (dated by TCRdb to the late 2010s). The library was produced with 5' RACE. Sequencing took place on a NextSeq 500. Using fastp at Q25 and MiXCR, TCRdb reprocessed the public reads and kept productive beta chains. Every CDR3 protein is listed once, alongside the most common genes and DNA of its rows. This sample comprises under 150,000 distinct CDR3 sequences, more than 10% of them detected only once. Jointly, the top ten make up 24% of the sample. This specimen's time point label, interpreted: blood at routine non-recurrence follow-up after resection. The source was PBMCs, collected at follow-up. The receptors originated from a female donor with early-stage non-small cell lung cancer.

This clonotype has at least ten counts. This rearrangement joins TRBV9 to TRBJ2-5; D gene uncertain. Germline CDR1 reads SGDLS; CDR2 reads YYNGEE. V lost 4 bases, J lost 4 bases, and 14 bases lay in between. The CDR3 is 14 amino acids. The CDR3 region has the DNA TGTGCCAGCAGCCCACAACCTCTCGGAGAGACCCAGTACTTC. As protein: CASSPQPLGETQYF.

The V call is TRBV19, the J call TRBJ2-1, with 10 bases aligning to TRBD1. Germline V gene data show CDR1 as LNHDA and CDR2 as SQIVND (reference sequence). The CDR3 is made up of 17 amino acids. J lost 0 bases, V lost 6 bases, and 8 bases had no gene match. In nucleotides, the CDR3 is TGTGCCAGTAGGACAGGGGGCCCGCTGAACTCCTACAATGAGCAGTTCTTC. Amino acids: CASRTGGPLNSYNEQFF.

This clonotype has a count of ten or more. This chain joins TRBV20-1 and TRBJ2-5; D unclear. The CDR3 totals 12 residues. Germline V CDR1 and CDR2: DFQATT, SNEGSKA (reference sequence). The germline V and J ends were trimmed by 0 bases and 9 bases, with 11 bases remaining between them. The CDR3 DNA reads TGCAGTGCTAGAGATCCAGGCAAGGCCCAGTACTTC. Residues: CSARDPGKAQYF.

The genes are TRBV5-4 and TRBJ2-2, with TRBD1 identical over 9 bases. CDR3 length equals 18 residues. Germline V lookup: CDR1 SGHNT, CDR2 YYREEE (reference sequence). V was clipped by 4 bases and J by 4 bases; unmatched bases: 14. The CDR3 DNA is TGTGCCAGCAGCCGCCGTTTCGGGACAGGGAGCGGCACCGGGGAGCTGTTTTTT. It encodes CASSRRFGTGSGTGELFF.

In nucleotides, the CDR3 is TGTGCCAGCAGTCGTCTCACCGTTGAGGGGACCCAGTACTTC. It is translated as CASSRLTVEGTQYF. This chain connects TRBV6-5 to TRBJ2-5; perhaps TRBD2 as D (5 bases). The CDR3 has 14 residues. Germline CDR1 MNHEY, CDR2 SVGAGI. V was clipped by 5 bases and J by 7 bases, with 17 bases between them.

At least ten counts were recorded for this clonotype. The junction departs from the called germline gene at one end, perhaps through a read error. CDR3 region: CASSQAGGSTGAFF. The CDR3 bases are TGTGCCAGCAGCCAAGCCGGGGGCTCGACTGGAGCTTTCTTT. The rearrangement joins TRBV3-1 to TRBJ1-1; TRBD1 is a possible D gene (6 bases). The CDR3 contains 14 residues. The germline V gene encodes CDR1 LGHDT and CDR2 YNNKEL (reference sequence). Full variable domain (rest looked up from reference TRBV3-1 and TRBJ1-1): DTAVSQTPKYLVTQMGNDKSIKCEQNLGHDTMYWYKQDSKKFLKIMFSYNNKELIINETVPNRFSPKSPDKAHLNLHINSLELGDSAVYFCASSQAGGSTGAFFGQGTRLTVV.

There are a few counts of this clonotype. CDR3 nucleotide sequence: TGTGCCAGCAGCAGACTAGCACTTAGCACAGATACGCAGTATTTT. Translated: CASSRLALSTDTQYF. The chain couples TRBV2 to TRBJ2-3; 7 bases line up with TRBD2. J lost 0 bases, V lost 6 bases, and 6 bases had no gene match. Germline V lookup: CDR1 SNHLY, CDR2 FYNNEI. The CDR3 contains 15 residues.

This clonotype was seen more than once but under ten times. The rearrangement links TRBV7-2 to TRBJ1-1; weak D call: TRBD1 (6 bases). The ends were cut back, 2 bases at V and 0 bases at J, with 10 bases in the middle. The CDR3 totals 15 residues. The germline V gene has CDR1 SGHTA and CDR2 FQGNSA. DNA of the CDR3: TGTGCCAGCAGCTTAACCAGGGGCCTGAACACTGAAGCTTTCTTT. Translated, it gives CASSLTRGLNTEAFF.

This clonotype was seen only a few times. This CDR3 is CSAGNGFGRNQPQHF. The CDR3 region has the DNA TGCAGTGCGGGAAACGGGTTCGGTCGCAATCAGCCCCAGCATTTT. The chain carries TRBV20-1 and TRBJ1-5; D is unclear. Deletions cut 6 bases from V and 2 bases from J, with 17 bases between. The length of the CDR3 is 15 residues. Germline CDR1 reads DFQATT; CDR2 reads SNEGSKA (reference sequence).

The table lists this clonotype with many counts. The chain uses TRBV2 and TRBJ2-3; the D gene is possibly TRBD1 (5 bases). The CDR3 covers 13 residues. Germline CDR1 is SNHLY and CDR2 is FYNNEI. The V and J ends lost 4 bases and 6 bases respectively, with 11 bases between them. For the CDR3, the DNA is TGTGCCAGCAGTGTCGCAGGGTTTGATACGCAGTATTTT. It specifies CASSVAGFDTQYF.

This clonotype was counted ten times or more. V is TRBV12-3 or TRBV12-4 and J is TRBJ2-1, with 11 bases aligning to TRBD2. This CDR3 comprises 20 residues. V was clipped by 6 bases and J by 6 bases; unmatched bases: 22. This CDR3 is CASRTETSGKLRVNSNEQFF. The CDR3 DNA sequence: TGTGCCAGCAGGACCGAGACTAGCGGGAAGCTCCGGGTAAATAGCAATGAGCAGTTCTTC.

This clonotype was detected only a few times. CDR3 amino acids: CASRGRQNTGELFF. The DNA for the CDR3 is TGTGCCAGTAGAGGACGACAGAACACCGGGGAGCTGTTTTTT. This chain connects TRBV19 to TRBJ2-2; D is unclear. V was clipped by 6 bases and J by 1 base, with 9 bases between them. The germline V gene encodes CDR1 LNHDA and CDR2 SQIVND (reference sequence). The CDR3 has 14 residues.

The rearrangement links TRBV12-3 or TRBV12-4 to TRBJ2-7; tentatively, D is TRBD2 (5 bases). Trimming removed 6 bases from V and 3 bases from J, with 12 bases in between. The CDR3 covers 13 residues. The CDR3: CASRPASLYEQYF. CDR3 DNA sequence: TGTGCCAGCAGGCCGGCTAGCCTCTACGAGCAGTACTTC.

This clonotype was observed a few times. The V call is TRBV28, the J call TRBJ2-7, with D possibly TRBD1 on 5 matching bases. The CDR3 is 13 amino acids. CDR1 and CDR2 (germline): MDHEN, SYDVKM. V lost 7 bases and J 4 bases, leaving 14 bases between the germline ends. The CDR3 protein is CASIAGMSYEQYF. The CDR3, as DNA: TGTGCCAGCATCGCAGGGATGTCATACGAGCAGTACTTC.

This clonotype has just a few counts. The chain couples TRBV24-1 to TRBJ1-2; D perhaps matches TRBD1 (6 bases). Per the germline V gene, CDR1 is KGHDR and CDR2 is SFDVKD. This CDR3 is 12 amino acids long. Trimming removed 4 bases from V and 5 bases from J, with 7 bases in between. CDR3 sequence reads: CATSEDSYGYTF. As DNA, the CDR3 is TGTGCCACCAGTGAGGACAGTTATGGCTACACCTTC.